Sequencing of this TCR beta chain was carried out in a study of T cell clonality in common variable immunodeficiency. Sequencing was performed with immunoSEQ multiplex PCR; in TCRdb, only in-frame clones are kept and a portion is missing. The sample yields tens of thousands of clones, without any singletons. CDR3 length: 14 amino acids. V shed 3 bases and J shed 0 bases, with 11 bases lying between them. The germline gives CDR1 GTSNPN, CDR2 SVGIG (reference sequence). Study findings and constraints: CVID subjects had higher TCRbeta clonality than healthy controls, most marked in about a third.

Concerning this clone: What it binds is not known. The read is 3 residues too short to cover the CDR3 end, so that end is filled in from the germline J gene.

The rearrangement uses TRBV30 and TRBJ2-5, with TRBD2 as a possible D gene (5 bases). The origin of this receptor is a person between 18 and 75 years old in good health. The sequencing input was peripheral blood mononuclear cells. The CDR3 region is CAWRLGGYQETQYF. The CDR3 bases that were read are TGTGCCTGGAGGTTGGGCGGGTACCAAGAGACC.